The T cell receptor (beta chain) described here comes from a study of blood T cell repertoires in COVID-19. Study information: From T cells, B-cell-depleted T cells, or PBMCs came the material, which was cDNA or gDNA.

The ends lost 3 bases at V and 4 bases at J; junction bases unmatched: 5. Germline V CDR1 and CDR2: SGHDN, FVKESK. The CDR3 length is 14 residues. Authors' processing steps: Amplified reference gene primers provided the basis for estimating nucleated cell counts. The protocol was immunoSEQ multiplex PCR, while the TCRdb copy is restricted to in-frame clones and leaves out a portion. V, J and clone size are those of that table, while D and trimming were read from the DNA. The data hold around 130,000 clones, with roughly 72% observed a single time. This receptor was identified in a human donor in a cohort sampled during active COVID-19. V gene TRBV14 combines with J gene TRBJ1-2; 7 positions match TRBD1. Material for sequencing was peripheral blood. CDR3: CASSQTTGVYGYTF. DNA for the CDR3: TGTGCCAGCAGCCAGACCACAGGGGTCTATGGCTACACCTTC.